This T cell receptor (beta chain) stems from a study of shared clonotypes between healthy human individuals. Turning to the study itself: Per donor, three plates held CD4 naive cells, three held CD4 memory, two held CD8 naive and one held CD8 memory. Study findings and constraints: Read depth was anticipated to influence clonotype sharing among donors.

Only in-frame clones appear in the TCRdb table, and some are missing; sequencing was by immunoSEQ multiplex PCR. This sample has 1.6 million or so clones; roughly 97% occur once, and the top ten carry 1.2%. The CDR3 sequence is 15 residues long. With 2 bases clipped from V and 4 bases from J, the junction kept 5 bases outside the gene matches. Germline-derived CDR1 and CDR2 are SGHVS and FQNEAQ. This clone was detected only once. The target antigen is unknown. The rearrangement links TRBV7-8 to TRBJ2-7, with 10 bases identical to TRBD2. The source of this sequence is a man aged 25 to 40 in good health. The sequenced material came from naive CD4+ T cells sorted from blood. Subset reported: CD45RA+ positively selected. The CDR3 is CASSLLAGVNYEQYF. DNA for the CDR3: TGTGCCAGCAGCTTACTAGCGGGAGTGAATTACGAGCAGTACTTC.